Each of the 15 T cell receptor beta chains below was sequenced from the same sample in a study of beta chain features in type 1 diabetes. Whole-study results and caveats: TCRB CDR3s were moderately but significantly shorter in Type 1 diabetes patients in all four CD4+ subsets.

Antigen specificity for these receptors is unknown. The authors reverse transcribed all of the isolated RNA, so sequencing captured expressed TCRB transcripts. Libraries were prepared by immunoSEQ multiplex PCR; TCRdb keeps only in-frame clonotypes and omits some of them. Altogether 15,000 to 17,000 clones are present, 55% to 70% being singletons, with the ten largest covering about 2.6%. Sequencing used Tregs from blood. Every receptor here comes from a man aged 25 to 45 with type 1 diabetes.

The chain combines TRBV5-1 with TRBJ2-3, with 10 bases that match TRBD1. The V gene's germline CDR1 is SGHRS and CDR2 YFSETQ. The CDR3 loop spans 15 amino acids. V was clipped by 5 bases and J by 4 bases; unmatched bases: 7. Written as DNA, the CDR3 is TGCGCCAGCAGAACCGGGACAGGGGTTTCAGATACGCAGTATTTT. Its translation is CASRTGTGVSDTQYF. Using reference TRBV5-1 and TRBJ2-3 for the parts outside the CDR3, the full variable domain is KAGVTQTPRYLIKTRGQQVTLSCSPISGHRSVSWYQQTPGQGLQFLFEYFSETQRNKGNFPGRFSGRQFSNSRSEMNVSTLELGDSALYLCASRTGTGVSDTQYFGPGTRLTVL.

The chain couples TRBV9 to TRBJ1-2; TRBD1 agrees at 7 bases. J lost 1 base, V lost 0 bases, and 0 bases had no gene match. The CDR3 spans 14 residues. Per the germline V gene, CDR1 is SGDLS and CDR2 is YYNGEE. The CDR3 sequence is CASSVGQGNYGYTF. The CDR3 bases are TGTGCCAGCAGCGTAGGACAGGGTAACTATGGCTACACCTTC.

The chain recombines TRBV18 with TRBJ1-1; D is ambiguous. Trimming removed 6 bases from V and 5 bases from J, with 19 bases in between. The germline gives CDR1 KGHSH, CDR2 LQKENI. The CDR3 sequence is 15 residues long. The CDR3 region is CASSPSREVWTEAFF. CDR3 coding DNA: TGTGCCAGCTCCCCGAGTCGGGAAGTTTGGACTGAAGCTTTCTTT.

The chain has TRBV7-9 and TRBJ1-1, with no clear D. CDR3 length equals 13 residues. CDR1 SEHNR and CDR2 FQNEAQ come from the germline V gene (reference sequence). Trimming removed 0 bases at V and 2 bases at J, with 4 bases between. The CDR3 loop is CASSLAANTEAFF. The CDR3 region has the DNA TGTGCCAGCAGCTTAGCGGCTAACACTGAAGCTTTCTTT.

This chain links TRBV5-1 with TRBJ1-2; 7 positions match TRBD1. This CDR3 spans 14 amino acids. Unmatched junction bases numbered 6, after V lost 2 bases and J lost 5 bases. CDR1 SGHRS and CDR2 YFSETQ come from the germline V gene. CDR3 bases: TGCGCCAGCAGCTTCGCCGGGACAGAGTATGGCTACACCTTC. Protein sequence: CASSFAGTEYGYTF.

A few counts support this clone. This chain uses TRBV29-1 with TRBJ2-1; D is perhaps TRBD1 (5 bases). V lost 4 bases, J lost 8 bases, and 6 bases lay in between. The CDR3 totals 10 residues. From germline, CDR1 is SQVTM and CDR2 ANQGSEA. The CDR3: CSVARDEQFF. In nucleotides, the CDR3 is TGCAGCGTTGCCAGGGATGAGCAGTTCTTC.

The rearrangement joins TRBV18 to TRBJ2-7, with 9 positions matching TRBD1. The V segment lost 3 bases and the J segment 6 bases; nucleotides outside the gene matches: 9. The CDR3 is 15 residues long. Germline CDR1 KGHSH, CDR2 LQKENI. CDR3 nucleotide sequence: TGTGCCAGCTCACCCGAGACAGGGGGTCTCCTCGAGCAGTACTTC. Translation gives CASSPETGGLLEQYF.

The chain carries TRBV2 and TRBJ2-1; 13 bases map to TRBD2. The CDR3 length is 15 residues. V shed 2 bases, J shed 10 bases, and the junction held 5 bases outside the gene matches. Germline V lookup: CDR1 SNHLY, CDR2 FYNNEI. DNA of the CDR3: TGTGCCAGCAGTGAACGCGGGACTAGCGGGGTCGAGCAGTTCTTC. Amino acids: CASSERGTSGVEQFF.

The chain links TRBV6-6 to TRBJ2-5; D may be TRBD1 (6 bases). The CDR3 has 14 amino acids. Trimming cost V 4 bases and J 2 bases, with 11 bases left between them. CDR1 is MNHNY and CDR2 is SVGAGI in the germline V gene (reference sequence). CDR3 coding DNA: TGTGCCAGCAGTTCTCAAGGGGGTCAAGAGACCCAGTACTTC. The encoded protein is CASSSQGGQETQYF.

This clone was seen just once. The CDR3 reads CAWSVPLQAVDEQFF. The DNA of the CDR3 is TGTGCCTGGAGTGTACCTCTACAGGCCGTGGATGAGCAGTTCTTC. The genes are TRBV30 and TRBJ2-1, with a weak D call TRBD1 (5 bases). The CDR3 runs to 15 residues. Trimming took 0 bases from V and 8 from J, leaving 17 bases between them. CDR1 GTSNPN and CDR2 SVGIG come from the germline V gene (reference sequence).

The chain is built from TRBV7-8 and TRBJ1-1; D is unresolved. CDR3 length equals 13 residues. V was cut by 2 bases and J by 5 bases, with 9 bases left in between. The V gene's germline CDR1 is SGHVS and CDR2 FQNEAQ. The CDR3: CASSLPTITEAFF. CDR3 DNA sequence: TGTGCCAGCAGCTTACCGACAATTACTGAAGCTTTCTTT.

The chain combines TRBV6-1 with TRBJ1-1, with D perhaps matching TRBD1 (5 bases). Germline V CDR1 and CDR2: MNHNS, SASEGT. This CDR3 has 13 amino acids. Between the trimmed V and J ends, which lost 3 bases and 8 bases, there was a span of 13 bases. CDR3 coding DNA: TGTGCCAGCAGTGAGACCACAGGATGGGAAGCTTTCTTT. It yields the protein CASSETTGWEAFF.

This clone was picked up a small number of times. The chain links TRBV7-9 to TRBJ1-2, with 9 bases that match TRBD1. Germline V gene lookup returns CDR1 SEHNR and CDR2 FQNEAQ (reference sequence). With V trimmed by 4 bases and J by 14 bases, 8 bases remained unmatched. The CDR3 spans 12 residues. CDR3 loop: CASSSERDRVTF. CDR3 sequence (DNA): TGTGCCAGCAGCTCGGAACGGGACAGGGTAACCTTC.

V gene TRBV6-6 combines with J gene TRBJ1-5; D gene unclear. Germline V gives CDR1 MNHNY, CDR2 SVGAGI (reference sequence). The CDR3 has 12 amino acids. V was trimmed by 2 bases and J by 5 bases, leaving 4 bases between them. The DNA of the CDR3 is TGTGCCAGCAGTTACCGTGATCAGCCCCAGCATTTT. Encoded protein: CASSYRDQPQHF.

This chain links TRBV11-2 with TRBJ2-5; weak D call: TRBD1 (6 bases). V was cut by 7 bases and J by 5 bases, with 14 bases left in between. Germline V lookup: CDR1 SGHAT, CDR2 FQNNGV. CDR3 length: 13 amino acids. The CDR3, as DNA: TGTGCCAGCAACAGGGAAGGGTCCGAGACCCAGTACTTC. It encodes CASNREGSETQYF.